This passage covers 12 T cell receptor beta chains from one sample sequenced in a study of blood T cell repertoires in COVID-19. Libraries were prepared by immunoSEQ multiplex PCR; TCRdb keeps only in-frame clonotypes and omits some of them. The table shows 95,000 to 110,000 clones, with about 85% occurring only once. The sequenced sample was peripheral blood. The receptor set was obtained from a middle-aged man in a cohort sampled during active COVID-19.

V is TRBV6-4 and J is TRBJ2-5; 11 bases agree with TRBD2. The germline V gene encodes CDR1 MRHNA and CDR2 SNTAGT. V lost 10 bases, J lost 4 bases, and 5 bases stayed unmatched. This CDR3 is built from 13 residues. CDR3 nucleotides: TGTGCCACGATAGCGGGGGGGCGAGAGACCCAGTACTTC. The encoded protein is CATIAGGRETQYF.

V usage is TRBV3-1 (or the pseudogene TRBV3-2) and J usage is TRBJ2-3; the match to TRBD2 covers 7 bases. The CDR3 runs 14 residues. CDR1 is LGHDT, CDR2 YNNKEL, per germline (reference sequence). J lost 6 bases, V lost 4 bases, and 7 bases had no gene match. The CDR3 sequence is CASSPRWEGDTQYF. CDR3 DNA: TGTGCCAGCAGCCCCCGATGGGAGGGGGATACGCAGTATTTT.

The chain links TRBV3-1 (or the pseudogene TRBV3-2) to TRBJ2-5, with TRBD2 as a possible D gene (6 bases). Germline V gene lookup returns CDR1 LGHDT and CDR2 YNNKEL (reference sequence). CDR3 length: 17 amino acids. The V gene lost 0 bases and the J gene lost 5 bases, with 19 bases spanning the gap. The CDR3 is CASSQDGPTSGLETQYF. CDR3 DNA: TGTGCCAGCAGCCAAGATGGCCCTACAAGCGGGCTGGAGACCCAGTACTTC.

CDR3 sequence reads: CATEQGDTQYF. CDR3 nucleotide sequence: TGTGCCACCGAACAGGGGGATACGCAGTATTTT. The chain uses TRBV24-1 and TRBJ2-3; 7 bases match TRBD1. This CDR3 has 11 residues. The V gene end was trimmed by 9 bases and the J gene end by 6 bases; junction bases not matched to a gene: 2. CDR1 and CDR2 (germline): KGHDR, SFDVKD.

The chain employs TRBV18 and TRBJ1-1; 9 bases agree with TRBD1. CDR1 and CDR2 from the germline V gene are KGHSH and LQKENI. The length of the CDR3 is 16 residues. After removal of 3 bases from V and 0 bases from J, the junction contained 5 bases not matched to a gene. This CDR3 is CASSPNRGPMNTEAFF. In DNA, the CDR3 is TGTGCCAGCTCACCGAACAGGGGGCCTATGAACACTGAAGCTTTCTTT.

The rearrangement uses TRBV27 and TRBJ1-2; a possible D gene is TRBD1 (6 bases). The CDR3 is made up of 15 amino acids. With 4 bases removed from V and 7 bases from J, the gap between germline ends came to 19 bases. The germline gives CDR1 MNHEY, CDR2 SMNVEV (reference sequence). Here the CDR3 reads CASSSASLGAGGYTF. The DNA of the CDR3 is TGTGCCAGCAGTTCCGCGAGTTTGGGGGCGGGTGGCTACACCTTC.

The chain has TRBV11-2 and TRBJ2-5; 7 bases map to TRBD1. Germline CDR1 is SGHAT and CDR2 is FQNNGV. The CDR3 extends over 11 amino acids. The junction had 0 bases not matched to a gene; V was cut back by 6 bases and J by 5 bases. For the CDR3, the DNA is TGTGCCAGCAGGACAGGGGAGACCCAGTACTTC. This codes for CASRTGETQYF.

The CDR3 loop reads CASGYTGELFF. CDR3 nucleotide sequence: TGTGCCAGCGGCTACACCGGGGAGCTGTTTTTT. This chain joins TRBV6-5 and TRBJ2-2; D uncertain. V was trimmed by 8 bases and J by 3 bases, leaving 4 bases between them. The CDR3 runs 11 residues. The germline V gene has CDR1 MNHEY and CDR2 SVGAGI.

The J gene is TRBJ1-1, the V gene TRBV5-1, with a weak D call TRBD1 (6 bases). Germline CDR1 is SGHRS and CDR2 is YFSETQ. V was clipped by 4 bases and J by 1 base, with 8 bases between them. The CDR3 contains 13 residues. The DNA for the CDR3 is TGCGCCAGCAGCCGGACAGCGAACACTGAAGCTTTCTTT. Protein sequence: CASSRTANTEAFF. Supplemented by reference TRBV5-1 and TRBJ1-1, the full variable domain reads KAGVTQTPRYLIKTRGQQVTLSCSPISGHRSVSWYQQTPGQGLQFLFEYFSETQRNKGNFPGRFSGRQFSNSRSEMNVSTLELGDSALYLCASSRTANTEAFFGQGTRLTVV.

This sequence joins TRBV5-1 and TRBJ2-4, with TRBD2 matching over 7 bases. With V trimmed by 0 bases and J by 4 bases, 10 bases remained unmatched. The CDR3 consists of 17 residues. In germline, CDR1 is SGHRS, CDR2 YFSETQ. CDR3: CASSLDGRGTLKNIQYF. The CDR3 nucleotides are TGCGCCAGCAGCTTGGATGGGCGGGGGACCCTTAAAAACATTCAGTACTTC.

The J gene is TRBJ1-4, the V gene TRBV6-5; no clear D gene. V was pared by 0 bases and J by 6 bases, with 11 bases between. This CDR3 comprises 15 residues. Germline CDR1 MNHEY, CDR2 SVGAGI. CDR3 nucleotide sequence: TGTGCCAGCAGTTACTCGGGGAGGAGGGATGAAAAACTGTTTTTT. Residues: CASSYSGRRDEKLFF.

The V and J genes are TRBV18 and TRBJ2-7, with D possibly TRBD1 on 5 matching bases. The CDR3 extends over 12 amino acids. V was pared by 4 bases and J by 6 bases, with 10 bases between. The germline CDR1 and CDR2 sequences are KGHSH and LQKENI. In nucleotides, the CDR3 is TGTGCCAGCTCACTACTTGGGGCCGAGCAGTACTTC. Amino acids: CASSLLGAEQYF.